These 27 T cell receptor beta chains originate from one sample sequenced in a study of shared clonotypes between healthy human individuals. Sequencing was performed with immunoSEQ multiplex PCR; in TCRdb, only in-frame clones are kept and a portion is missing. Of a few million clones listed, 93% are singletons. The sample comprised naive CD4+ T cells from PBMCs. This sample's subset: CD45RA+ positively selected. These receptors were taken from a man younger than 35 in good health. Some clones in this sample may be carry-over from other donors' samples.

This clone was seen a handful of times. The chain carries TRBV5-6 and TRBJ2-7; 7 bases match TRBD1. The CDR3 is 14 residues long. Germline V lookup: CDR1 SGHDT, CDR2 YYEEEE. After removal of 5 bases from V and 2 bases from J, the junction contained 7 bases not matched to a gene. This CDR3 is CASSYTGVPYEQYF. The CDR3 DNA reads TGTGCCAGCAGTTACACAGGGGTACCCTACGAGCAGTACTTC.

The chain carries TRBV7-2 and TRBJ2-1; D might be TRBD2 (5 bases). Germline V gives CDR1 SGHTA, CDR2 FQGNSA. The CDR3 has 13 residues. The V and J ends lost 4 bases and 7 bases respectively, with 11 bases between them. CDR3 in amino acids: CASSSEGGNEQFF. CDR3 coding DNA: TGTGCCAGCAGCTCCGAGGGTGGGAATGAGCAGTTCTTC.

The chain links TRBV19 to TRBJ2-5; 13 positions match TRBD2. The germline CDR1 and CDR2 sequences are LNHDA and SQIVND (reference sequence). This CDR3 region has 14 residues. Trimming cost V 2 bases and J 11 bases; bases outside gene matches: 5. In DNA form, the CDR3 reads TGTGCCAGTAGTATACCCGGACTAGCGGGAGCACAGTACTTC. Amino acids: CASSIPGLAGAQYF.

The CDR3 here is CASSYDGTQETQYF. The CDR3 nucleotides read TGTGCCAGCAGTTATGACGGAACCCAAGAGACCCAGTACTTC. This chain uses TRBV6-6 with TRBJ2-5; D gene ambiguous. Looked up from germline, CDR1 is MNHNY and CDR2 is SVGAGI (reference sequence). The V end was cut by 3 bases, the J end by 1 base, with 9 bases between. The CDR3 is made up of 14 amino acids.

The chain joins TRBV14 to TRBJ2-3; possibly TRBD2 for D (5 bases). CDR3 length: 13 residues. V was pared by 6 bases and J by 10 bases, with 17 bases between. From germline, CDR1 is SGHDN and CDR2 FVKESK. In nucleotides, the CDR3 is TGTGCCAGCAGTCGAACCGGGGTCCGGTCGCAGTATTTT. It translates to CASSRTGVRSQYF. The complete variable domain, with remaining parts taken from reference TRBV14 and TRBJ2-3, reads EAGVTQFPSHSVIEKGQTVTLRCDPISGHDNLYWYRRVMGKEIKFLLHFVKESKQDESGMPNNRFLAERTGGTYSTLKVQPAELEDSGVYFCASSRTGVRSQYFGPGTRLTVL.

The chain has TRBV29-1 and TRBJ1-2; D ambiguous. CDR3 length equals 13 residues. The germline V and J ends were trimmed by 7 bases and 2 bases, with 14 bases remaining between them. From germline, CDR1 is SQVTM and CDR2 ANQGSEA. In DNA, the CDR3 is TGCAGCGCCCGATTCGCCGGAAACTATGGCTACACCTTC. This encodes CSARFAGNYGYTF.

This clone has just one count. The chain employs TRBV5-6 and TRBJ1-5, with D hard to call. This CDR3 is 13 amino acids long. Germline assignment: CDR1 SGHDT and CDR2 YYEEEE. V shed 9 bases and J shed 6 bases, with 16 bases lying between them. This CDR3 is CATNVEGGQPQHF. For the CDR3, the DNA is TGTGCCACCAACGTAGAAGGAGGTCAGCCCCAGCATTTT.

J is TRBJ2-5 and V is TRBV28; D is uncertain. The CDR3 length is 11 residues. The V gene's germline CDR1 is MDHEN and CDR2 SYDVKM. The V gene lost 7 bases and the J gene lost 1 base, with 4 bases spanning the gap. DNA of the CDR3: TGTGCCAGCAACAGCCAAGAGACCCAGTACTTC. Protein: CASNSQETQYF.

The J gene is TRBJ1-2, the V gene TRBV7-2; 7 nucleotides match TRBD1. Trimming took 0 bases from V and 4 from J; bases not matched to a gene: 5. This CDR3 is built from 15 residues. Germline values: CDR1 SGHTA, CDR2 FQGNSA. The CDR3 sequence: CASSLATDRTYGYTF. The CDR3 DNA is TGTGCCAGCAGCTTAGCTACGGACAGGACCTATGGCTACACCTTC.

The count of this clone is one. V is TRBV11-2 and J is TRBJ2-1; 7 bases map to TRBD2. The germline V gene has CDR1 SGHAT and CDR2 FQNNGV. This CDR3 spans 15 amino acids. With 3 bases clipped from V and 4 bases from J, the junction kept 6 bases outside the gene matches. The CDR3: CASSFRTRGYNEQFF. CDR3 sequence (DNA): TGTGCCAGCAGCTTCAGGACTAGAGGATACAATGAGCAGTTCTTC.

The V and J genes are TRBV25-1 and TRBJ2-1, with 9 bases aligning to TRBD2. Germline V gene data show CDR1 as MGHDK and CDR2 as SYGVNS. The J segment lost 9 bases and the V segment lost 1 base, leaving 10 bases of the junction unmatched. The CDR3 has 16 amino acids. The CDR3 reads CASSESRPSGRTEQFF. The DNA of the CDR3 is TGTGCCAGCAGTGAATCTCGCCCAAGCGGGAGGACTGAGCAGTTCTTC. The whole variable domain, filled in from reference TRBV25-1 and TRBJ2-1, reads EADIYQTPRYLVIGTGKKITLECSQTMGHDKMYWYQQDPGMELHLIHYSYGVNSTEKGDLSSESTVSRIRTEHFPLTLESARPSHTSQYLCASSESRPSGRTEQFFGPGTRLTVL.

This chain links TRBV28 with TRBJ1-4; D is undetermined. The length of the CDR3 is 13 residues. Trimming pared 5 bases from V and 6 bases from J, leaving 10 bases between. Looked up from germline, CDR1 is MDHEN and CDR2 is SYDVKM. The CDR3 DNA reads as TGTGCCAGCAGTCCCTATGGCCATGAAAAACTGTTTTTT. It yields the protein CASSPYGHEKLFF.

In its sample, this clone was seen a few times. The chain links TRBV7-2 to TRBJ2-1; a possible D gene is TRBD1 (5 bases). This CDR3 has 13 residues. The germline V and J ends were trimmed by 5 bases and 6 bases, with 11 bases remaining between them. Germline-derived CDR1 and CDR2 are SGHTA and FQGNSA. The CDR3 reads CASSLHRTNEQFF. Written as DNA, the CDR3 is TGTGCCAGCAGCCTCCACAGGACCAATGAGCAGTTCTTC.

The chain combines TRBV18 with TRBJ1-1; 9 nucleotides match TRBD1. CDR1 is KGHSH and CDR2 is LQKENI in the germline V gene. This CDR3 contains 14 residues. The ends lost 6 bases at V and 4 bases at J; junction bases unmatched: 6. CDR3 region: CASSATGGITEAFF. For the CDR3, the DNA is TGTGCCAGCTCGGCGACAGGGGGTATCACTGAAGCTTTCTTT.

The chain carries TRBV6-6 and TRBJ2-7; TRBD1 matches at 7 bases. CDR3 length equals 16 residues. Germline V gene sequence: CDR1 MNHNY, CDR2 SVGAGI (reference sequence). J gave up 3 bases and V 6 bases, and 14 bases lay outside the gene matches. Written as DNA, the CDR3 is TGTGCCAGCAGCATACCGGGACAGAATTTCCTCTACGAGCAGTACTTC. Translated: CASSIPGQNFLYEQYF.

The chain's CDR3 is CASRPQGERDQPQHF. CDR3 DNA sequence: TGTGCCAGCAGGCCCCAAGGGGAAAGGGATCAGCCCCAGCATTTT. The chain recombines TRBV28 with TRBJ1-5; D is possibly TRBD1 (5 bases). V shed 6 bases and J shed 5 bases, with 17 bases lying between them. CDR3 length: 15 residues. Germline CDR1 is MDHEN and CDR2 is SYDVKM.

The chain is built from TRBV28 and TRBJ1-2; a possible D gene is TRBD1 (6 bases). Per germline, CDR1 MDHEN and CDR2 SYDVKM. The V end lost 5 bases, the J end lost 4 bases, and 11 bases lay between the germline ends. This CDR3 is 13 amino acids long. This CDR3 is CASSPPDSYGYTF. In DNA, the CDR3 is TGTGCCAGCAGTCCTCCGGACAGCTATGGCTACACCTTC.

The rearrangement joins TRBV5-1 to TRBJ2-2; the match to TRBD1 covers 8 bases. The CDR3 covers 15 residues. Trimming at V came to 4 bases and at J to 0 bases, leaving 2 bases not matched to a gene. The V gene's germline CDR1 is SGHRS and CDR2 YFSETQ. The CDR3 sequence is CASSTDRANTGELFF. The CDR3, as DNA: TGCGCCAGCAGCACGGACAGGGCGAACACCGGGGAGCTGTTTTTT.

In DNA, the CDR3 is TGTGCCAGCAGTTTAAATAAATTTCGATCCCCCTATGGCTACACCTTC. It specifies CASSLNKFRSPYGYTF. The J gene is TRBJ1-2, the V gene TRBV28; D is undetermined. CDR1 MDHEN and CDR2 SYDVKM come from the germline V gene. V lost 2 bases and J 4 bases, leaving 17 bases between the germline ends. The CDR3 extends over 16 amino acids.

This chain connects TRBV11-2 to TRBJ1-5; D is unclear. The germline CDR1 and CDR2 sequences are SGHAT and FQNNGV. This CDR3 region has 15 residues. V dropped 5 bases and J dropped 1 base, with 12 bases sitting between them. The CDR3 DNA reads TGTGCCAGCAGCCTGCGACCCGGGAGCAATCAGCCCCAGCATTTT. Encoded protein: CASSLRPGSNQPQHF.

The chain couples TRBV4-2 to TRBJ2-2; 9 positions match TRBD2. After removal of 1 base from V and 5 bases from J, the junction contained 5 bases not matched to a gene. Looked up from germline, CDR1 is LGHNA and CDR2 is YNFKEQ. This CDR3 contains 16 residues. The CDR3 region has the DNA TGTGCCAGCAGCCAAGTTGCGGGAGGGCTTACCGGGGAGCTGTTTTTT. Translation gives CASSQVAGGLTGELFF.

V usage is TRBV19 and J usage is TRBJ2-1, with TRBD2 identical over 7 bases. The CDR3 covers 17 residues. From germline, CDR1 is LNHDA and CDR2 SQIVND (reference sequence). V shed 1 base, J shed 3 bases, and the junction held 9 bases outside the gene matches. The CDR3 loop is CASSIGTGGRFYNEQFF. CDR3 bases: TGTGCCAGTAGTATAGGTACAGGCGGGAGATTCTACAATGAGCAGTTCTTC.

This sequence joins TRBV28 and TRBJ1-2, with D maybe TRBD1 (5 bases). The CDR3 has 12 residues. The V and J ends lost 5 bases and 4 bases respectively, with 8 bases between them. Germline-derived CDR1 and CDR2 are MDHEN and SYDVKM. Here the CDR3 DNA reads TGTGCCAGCAGTGGGGGACTCTATGGCTACACCTTC. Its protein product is CASSGGLYGYTF.

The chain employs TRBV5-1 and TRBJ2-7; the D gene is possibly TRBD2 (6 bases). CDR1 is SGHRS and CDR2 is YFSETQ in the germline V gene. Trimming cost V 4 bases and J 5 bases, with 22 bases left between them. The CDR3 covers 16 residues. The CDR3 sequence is CASSPHSRDSGDEQYF. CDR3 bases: TGCGCCAGCAGCCCCCACTCCCGGGACTCCGGGGACGAGCAGTACTTC.

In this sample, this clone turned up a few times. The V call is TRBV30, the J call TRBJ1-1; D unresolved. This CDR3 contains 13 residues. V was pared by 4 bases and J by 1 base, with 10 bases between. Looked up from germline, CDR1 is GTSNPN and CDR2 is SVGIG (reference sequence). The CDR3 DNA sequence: TGTGCCTGGATTGTACGGGGGAACACTGAAGCTTTCTTT. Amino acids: CAWIVRGNTEAFF.

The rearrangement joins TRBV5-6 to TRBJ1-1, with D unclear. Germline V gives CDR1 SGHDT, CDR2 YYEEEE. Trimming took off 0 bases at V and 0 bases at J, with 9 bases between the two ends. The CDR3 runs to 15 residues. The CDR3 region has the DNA TGTGCCAGCAGCTTGGGGCCAGCTTTGAACACTGAAGCTTTCTTT. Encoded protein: CASSLGPALNTEAFF.

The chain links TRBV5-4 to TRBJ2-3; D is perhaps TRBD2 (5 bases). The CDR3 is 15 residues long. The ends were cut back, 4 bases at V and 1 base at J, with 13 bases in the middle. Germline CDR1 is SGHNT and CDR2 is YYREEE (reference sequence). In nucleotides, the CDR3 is TGTGCCAGCAGCCCTACTAGTGGCGGCACAGATACGCAGTATTTT. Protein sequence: CASSPTSGGTDTQYF. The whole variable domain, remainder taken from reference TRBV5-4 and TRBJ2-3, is ETGVTQSPTHLIKTRGQQVTLRCSSQSGHNTVSWYQQALGQGPQFIFQYYREEENGRGNFPPRFSGLQFPNYSSELNVNALELDDSALYLCASSPTSGGTDTQYFGPGTRLTVL.